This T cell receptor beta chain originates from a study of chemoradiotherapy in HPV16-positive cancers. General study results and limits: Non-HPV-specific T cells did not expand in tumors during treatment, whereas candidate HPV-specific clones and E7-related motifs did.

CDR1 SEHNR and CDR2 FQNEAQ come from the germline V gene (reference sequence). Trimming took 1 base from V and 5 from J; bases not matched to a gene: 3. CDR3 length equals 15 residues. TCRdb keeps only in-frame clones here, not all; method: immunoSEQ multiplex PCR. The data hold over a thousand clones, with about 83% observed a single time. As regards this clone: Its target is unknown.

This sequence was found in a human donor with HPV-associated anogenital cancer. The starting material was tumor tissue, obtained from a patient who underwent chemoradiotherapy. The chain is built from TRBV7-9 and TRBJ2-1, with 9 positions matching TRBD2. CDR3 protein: CASSLVSSGNNEQFF. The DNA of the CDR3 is TGTGCCAGCAGCTTAGTTTCTAGCGGGAACAATGAGCAGTTCTTC.